The rows below give T cell receptor beta chains drawn from one sample of a study of radiation and T cells in renal cell carcinoma. Some clones are missing from TCRdb's copy, which holds only in-frame ones; the method was immunoSEQ multiplex PCR. The data hold 100,000 to 150,000 clones, with around 89% observed a single time. This material consisted of blood, taken from a patient whose treatment included radiotherapy and nephrectomy. These receptors were taken from a woman aged 70-85 years with renal cell carcinoma. CDR3s include the opening cysteine and the closing phenylalanine or tryptophan. Fields, in order: D gene, V gene, J gene, clone size, CDR3 DNA, CDR3 protein. The D gene is left open where the match is weak. Clone size is stated in some rows and not others, as once, few, many or a class when expanded.

d_gene: .
v_gene: TRBV7-6
j_gene: TRBJ2-1
abundance: .
CDR3nt: TGTGCCAGCAGCTTAGGGGGGGCGGGAACCTACAATGAGCAGTTCTTC
CDR3aa: CASSLGGAGTYNEQFF

d_gene: .
v_gene: TRBV2
j_gene: TRBJ2-5
abundance: .
CDR3nt: TGTGCCAGCAGTGCGTCCGGAACGGAGACCCAGTACTTC
CDR3aa: CASSASGTETQYF

d_gene: TRBD1
v_gene: TRBV19
j_gene: TRBJ2-7
abundance: .
CDR3nt: TGTGCCAGTAGTATAGGACAGGGGGTTTTCGACGAGCAGTACTTC
CDR3aa: CASSIGQGVFDEQYF

d_gene: TRBD1
v_gene: TRBV19
j_gene: TRBJ2-4
abundance: .
CDR3nt: TGTGCCAGTAGTCTCGGACAGGGGGCAGCCAAAAACATTCAGTACTTC
CDR3aa: CASSLGQGAAKNIQYF

d_gene: TRBD1
v_gene: TRBV19
j_gene: TRBJ2-7
abundance: .
CDR3nt: TGTGCCAGTAGTCGGACAGGGTCTCCCTACGAGCAGTACTTC
CDR3aa: CASSRTGSPYEQYF

d_gene: .
v_gene: TRBV19
j_gene: TRBJ2-7
abundance: once
CDR3nt: TGTGCCAGTAGTATATACCGGGGGTACTACGAGCAGTACTTC
CDR3aa: CASSIYRGYYEQYF

d_gene: TRBD2
v_gene: TRBV30
j_gene: TRBJ2-1
abundance: .
CDR3nt: TGTGCCTGGAGTTTAAGCGGGGGCTACAATGAGCAGTTCTTC
CDR3aa: CAWSLSGGYNEQFF

d_gene: TRBD2
v_gene: TRBV5-1
j_gene: TRBJ2-1
abundance: .
CDR3nt: TGCGCCAGCAGCTCGACTAGCGGGGTTTACAATGAGCAGTTCTTC
CDR3aa: CASSSTSGVYNEQFF

d_gene: TRBD1
v_gene: TRBV29-1
j_gene: TRBJ2-7
abundance: .
CDR3nt: TGCAGCGTTGGGACAGGGGTCTACGAGCAGTACTTC
CDR3aa: CSVGTGVYEQYF

d_gene: .
v_gene: TRBV10-1
j_gene: TRBJ1-1
abundance: .
CDR3nt: TGCGCCAGCAGTGAGTCGATCGGTTATGGCACTGAAGCTTTCTTT
CDR3aa: CASSESIGYGTEAFF

d_gene: .
v_gene: TRBV9
j_gene: TRBJ1-1
abundance: .
CDR3nt: TGTGCCAGCAGCCCCCGAGGATTGAACACTGAAGCTTTCTTT
CDR3aa: CASSPRGLNTEAFF

d_gene: TRBD1
v_gene: TRBV30
j_gene: TRBJ1-3
abundance: .
CDR3nt: TGTGCCGGACAAACAGGGGGCGAAGGAAACACCATATATTTT
CDR3aa: CAGQTGGEGNTIYF

d_gene: TRBD1
v_gene: TRBV4-1
j_gene: TRBJ1-2
abundance: once
CDR3nt: TGCGCCAGCAAAGCGAACAGGGGTAATTTATTAGGTGGCTACACCTTC
CDR3aa: CASKANRGNLLGGYTF

d_gene: TRBD1
v_gene: TRBV6-5
j_gene: TRBJ2-7
abundance: .
CDR3nt: TGTGCCAGCAGTTTACGCCGACAGGGGGCGAACTACGAGCAGTACTTC
CDR3aa: CASSLRRQGANYEQYF

d_gene: .
v_gene: TRBV7-3
j_gene: TRBJ2-3
abundance: .
CDR3nt: TGTGCCAGCAGCCGAATTAGGGGAAGTAGAGATACGCAGTATTTT
CDR3aa: CASSRIRGSRDTQYF

d_gene: .
v_gene: TRBV28
j_gene: TRBJ2-7
abundance: .
CDR3nt: TGTGCCAGCAGCCCCCTGACCTTTTCCTACGAGCAGTACTTC
CDR3aa: CASSPLTFSYEQYF

d_gene: TRBD2
v_gene: TRBV5-4
j_gene: TRBJ2-2
abundance: .
CDR3nt: TGTGCCAGCAATAGCGGGGGTAACACCGGGGAGCTGTTTTTT
CDR3aa: CASNSGGNTGELFF

d_gene: .
v_gene: TRBV10-2
j_gene: TRBJ2-3
abundance: once
CDR3nt: TGCGCCAGCAGTGAGGGATGGGGCGGGGTAACAGATACGCAGTATTTT
CDR3aa: CASSEGWGGVTDTQYF

d_gene: TRBD1
v_gene: TRBV7-3
j_gene: TRBJ1-1
abundance: .
CDR3nt: TGTGCCAGCAGCTTAGGGGCCCTCGACAGGGCCAACACTGAAGCTTTCTTT
CDR3aa: CASSLGALDRANTEAFF

d_gene: .
v_gene: TRBV11-3
j_gene: TRBJ1-1
abundance: .
CDR3nt: TGTGCCAGCAGCCTGAATTGGTGGGACACCATTTCCCCCCACTTT
CDR3aa: CASSLNWWDTISPHF

d_gene: .
v_gene: TRBV5-1
j_gene: TRBJ1-4
abundance: .
CDR3nt: TGCGCCAGCAGTGAGGGTCCTAATGAAAAACTGTTTTTT
CDR3aa: CASSEGPNEKLFF

d_gene: TRBD1
v_gene: TRBV2
j_gene: TRBJ2-1
abundance: .
CDR3nt: TGTGCCAGCAGGGGGACAGGGAGGATCAATGAGCAGTTCTTC
CDR3aa: CASRGTGRINEQFF

d_gene: TRBD1
v_gene: TRBV29-1
j_gene: TRBJ2-1
abundance: .
CDR3nt: TGCAGCGCCGAGGGACAGGGGAGGTACAATGAGCAGTTCTTC
CDR3aa: CSAEGQGRYNEQFF

d_gene: TRBD1
v_gene: TRBV25-1
j_gene: TRBJ1-3
abundance: .
CDR3nt: TGTGCCAGCAGTGACGGGACAGGGTCCGGAAACACCATATATTTT
CDR3aa: CASSDGTGSGNTIYF

d_gene: .
v_gene: TRBV5-4
j_gene: TRBJ1-4
abundance: few
CDR3nt: TGTGCCAGCAGCTTGAGTGGAGGGGAAGGGGAAAAACTGTTTTTT
CDR3aa: CASSLSGGEGEKLFF

d_gene: TRBD1
v_gene: TRBV6-5
j_gene: TRBJ1-1
abundance: .
CDR3nt: TGTGCCAGCAGTCGGGGACAGGGATACACTGAAGCTTTCTTT
CDR3aa: CASSRGQGYTEAFF

d_gene: .
v_gene: TRBV9
j_gene: TRBJ1-4
abundance: few
CDR3nt: TGTGCCAGCAGCGTATCGGCAGGCAGGGATGAAAAACTGTTTTTT
CDR3aa: CASSVSAGRDEKLFF

d_gene: .
v_gene: TRBV10-2
j_gene: TRBJ1-2
abundance: .
CDR3nt: TGCGCCAGCAGTGAGTCCGGGGGGGCCCATGGCTACACCTTC
CDR3aa: CASSESGGAHGYTF

d_gene: .
v_gene: TRBV2
j_gene: TRBJ1-1
abundance: once
CDR3nt: TGTGCCAGCAGTGAACAGGGAAGGACTGAAGCTTTCTTT
CDR3aa: CASSEQGRTEAFF

d_gene: .
v_gene: TRBV5-1
j_gene: TRBJ2-1
abundance: .
CDR3nt: TGCGCCAGCAGCTTGGCACAGACCTCCTACAATGAGCAGTTCTTC
CDR3aa: CASSLAQTSYNEQFF

d_gene: .
v_gene: TRBV6-1
j_gene: TRBJ1-4
abundance: .
CDR3nt: TGTGCCAGCAGTGCCACAGGGAACTCTAATGAAAAACTGTTTTTT
CDR3aa: CASSATGNSNEKLFF

d_gene: .
v_gene: TRBV7-2
j_gene: TRBJ2-3
abundance: .
CDR3nt: TGTGCCAGCAGCTTAGCGACCTCCGTCACAGATACGCAGTATTTT
CDR3aa: CASSLATSVTDTQYF

d_gene: .
v_gene: TRBV7-2
j_gene: TRBJ2-5
abundance: .
CDR3nt: TGTGCCAGCAGCCACACAGGGCAAGAGACCCAGTACTTC
CDR3aa: CASSHTGQETQYF

d_gene: TRBD1
v_gene: TRBV2
j_gene: TRBJ1-2
abundance: .
CDR3nt: TGTGCCAGTAGTGAAGTCGGCAGGGGGAAGTCTGGCTGCACCTTC
CDR3aa: CASSEVGRGKSGCTF

d_gene: .
v_gene: TRBV7-2
j_gene: TRBJ2-7
abundance: once
CDR3nt: TGTGCCAGCAGCTTAGCTAGCTCCTACGAGCAGTACTTC
CDR3aa: CASSLASSYEQYF

d_gene: .
v_gene: TRBV6-5
j_gene: TRBJ1-4
abundance: .
CDR3nt: TGTGCCAGCAGACTAGGGGGAGCTAATGAAAAACTGTTTTTT
CDR3aa: CASRLGGANEKLFF

d_gene: .
v_gene: TRBV11-3
j_gene: TRBJ1-1
abundance: .
CDR3nt: TGTGCCAGCAGCTTAGAGGACACTGAAGCTTTCTTT
CDR3aa: CASSLEDTEAFF

d_gene: .
v_gene: TRBV4-3
j_gene: TRBJ1-1
abundance: .
CDR3nt: TGCGCCAGCAGCCAAGATCCTCAACTTACTAGGGAAGCTTTCTTT
CDR3aa: CASSQDPQLTREAFF

d_gene: .
v_gene: TRBV29-1
j_gene: TRBJ1-1
abundance: .
CDR3nt: TGCAGCGTTGACCGGACCGGGAATGAAGCTTTCTTT
CDR3aa: CSVDRTGNEAFF

d_gene: TRBD1
v_gene: TRBV6-5
j_gene: TRBJ2-7
abundance: .
CDR3nt: TGTGCCAGCAGAAGGACAGGCAACTACGAGCAGTACTTC
CDR3aa: CASRRTGNYEQYF

d_gene: .
v_gene: TRBV4-3
j_gene: TRBJ1-1
abundance: .
CDR3nt: TGCGCCAGCAGCCAAGAAGCAGGGGTGAACACTGAAGCTTTCTTT
CDR3aa: CASSQEAGVNTEAFF

d_gene: TRBD1
v_gene: TRBV10-1
j_gene: TRBJ2-7
abundance: .
CDR3nt: TGCGCCAGCGGGGGACAGAGCTACGAGCAGTACTTC
CDR3aa: CASGGQSYEQYF

d_gene: .
v_gene: TRBV9
j_gene: TRBJ1-6
abundance: .
CDR3nt: TGTGCCAGCAGCGTAGGCAGGGATGGATCACCCCTCCACTTT
CDR3aa: CASSVGRDGSPLHF

d_gene: TRBD2
v_gene: TRBV2
j_gene: TRBJ2-7
abundance: .
CDR3nt: TGTGCCAGCAGTCGGACTAGCGGATTCCACGAGCAGTACTTC
CDR3aa: CASSRTSGFHEQYF

d_gene: TRBD1
v_gene: TRBV16
j_gene: TRBJ1-1
abundance: few
CDR3nt: TGTGCCAGCAGCCAAGACAGGGGGGGAACTGAAGCTTTCTTT
CDR3aa: CASSQDRGGTEAFF

d_gene: TRBD1
v_gene: TRBV2
j_gene: TRBJ1-6
abundance: .
CDR3nt: TGTGCCAGCAGGGGACAGCTTAATTCACCCCTCCACTTT
CDR3aa: CASRGQLNSPLHF

d_gene: TRBD1
v_gene: TRBV28
j_gene: TRBJ1-4
abundance: .
CDR3nt: TGTGCCAGCACCCTGCCCGGGGACAGACATGAAAAACTGTTTTTT
CDR3aa: CASTLPGDRHEKLFF

d_gene: .
v_gene: TRBV30
j_gene: TRBJ1-6
abundance: once
CDR3nt: TGTGCCTGGAGAGCGGGGGTGAGTTCCTATAATTCACCCCTCCACTTT
CDR3aa: CAWRAGVSSYNSPLHF

d_gene: .
v_gene: TRBV29-1
j_gene: TRBJ1-1
abundance: few
CDR3nt: TGCAGCGTCCTAACAATGGGGCGCGGTAGCACTGAAGCTTTCTTT
CDR3aa: CSVLTMGRGSTEAFF

d_gene: TRBD1
v_gene: TRBV27
j_gene: TRBJ2-3
abundance: few
CDR3nt: TGTGCCAGCAGCCTCTCGGGACAGTCGTCAGATACGCAGTATTTT
CDR3aa: CASSLSGQSSDTQYF

d_gene: .
v_gene: TRBV4-3
j_gene: TRBJ1-2
abundance: .
CDR3nt: TGCGCCAGCAGCCCACAGGGTGGTCTCTATGGCTACACCTTC
CDR3aa: CASSPQGGLYGYTF

d_gene: .
v_gene: TRBV6-5
j_gene: TRBJ1-3
abundance: .
CDR3nt: TGTGCCAGCCGGGGAGGTTCCAGTAATGGAAACACCATATATTTT
CDR3aa: CASRGGSSNGNTIYF

d_gene: .
v_gene: TRBV7-8
j_gene: TRBJ2-2
abundance: .
CDR3nt: TGTGCCAGCAGCTTAGGGGTCGGGGAGCTGTTTTTT
CDR3aa: CASSLGVGELFF

d_gene: .
v_gene: TRBV30
j_gene: TRBJ1-3
abundance: .
CDR3nt: TGTGCCTGGAGGTTTACGGGCCGAAACACCATATATTTT
CDR3aa: CAWRFTGRNTIYF

d_gene: .
v_gene: TRBV21-1
j_gene: TRBJ1-2
abundance: .
CDR3nt: TGTGCCAGCATTCACAGGGGGCCTGTCTCTAACTATGGCTACACCTTC
CDR3aa: CASIHRGPVSNYGYTF

d_gene: TRBD2
v_gene: TRBV19
j_gene: TRBJ2-5
abundance: once
CDR3nt: TGTGCCAGTAGTATGGGGAGGGTGCAAGAGACCCAGTACTTC
CDR3aa: CASSMGRVQETQYF